The sequence of this T cell receptor (beta chain) was determined in a study of T cells in Graves' hyperthyroidism and ophthalmopathy. Study-level findings and limits: Within blood appeared most thyroid clonotypes that had expanded above 0.001. Ophthalmopathy was predicted by the model a median of 6.5 months ahead of onset.

A word on this clonotype: The antigen is unknown.

Template material for amplifying TCR beta CDR3 regions consisted of RNA transcripts. The HTBI primer set served for first-round RT-PCR of the TCR CDR3. TCRdb re-derived calls from the multiplex PCR reads in MiXCR, one entry per CDR3 protein. The sample consists of roughly 510,000 distinct CDR3 sequences, more than 20% of them appearing once. CDR3 length: 15 amino acids. The trim removed 4 bases at V and 10 bases at J, leaving 8 bases unmatched. Absence of ophthalmopathy progression within 18 months defined stable Graves' hyperthyroidism. Sequencing input: blood. The receptor's source is a young man with Graves' hyperthyroidism. V gene TRBV12-3 or TRBV12-4 combines with J gene TRBJ1-6, with TRBD1 matching over 9 bases. This chain's CDR3 is CASSSPGQGRSPLHF. CDR3 DNA sequence: TGTGCCAGCAGTTCGCCGGGACAGGGAAGATCACCCCTCCACTTT.